Each of the 8 T cell receptor beta chains below was sequenced from the same sample in a study of vaccination effects on CD4 cells after COVID-19. These receptors are not linked to any known antigen. Some clones are missing from TCRdb's copy, which holds only in-frame ones; the method was immunoSEQ multiplex PCR. The table lists some 30,000 clones, 83% of them singletons. Antigen-specific CD4+ T cells were first expanded with viral peptide pools by the ViraFEST assay and only then sequenced. Culturing for more than 9 days preceded CD4+ T cell isolation. Either the mRNA-1273 or the BNT162b2 vaccine was given to participants as two doses. The sample in question was CD4+ T cells from PBMCs cultured with HCoV-NL63 spike peptides, obtained after COVID-19 vaccination. The receptor source for this set is a human donor who received a COVID-19 vaccine. Some clones in this sample may be carry-over from other donors' samples.

V is TRBV6-1 and J is TRBJ1-1, with D uncertain. V gave up 3 bases and J gave up 3 bases, with 20 bases separating them. The CDR3 runs to 17 residues. Germline V CDR1 and CDR2: MNHNS, SASEGT. The CDR3 DNA follows: TGTGCCAGCAGTGATCCCCTATTACTGGGCCGGGACACTGAAGCTTTCTTT. Translating it yields CASSDPLLLGRDTEAFF.

The chain joins TRBV6-5 to TRBJ2-7, with 9 positions matching TRBD2. The CDR3 loop spans 15 amino acids. Germline assignment: CDR1 MNHEY and CDR2 SVGAGI. Unmatched junction bases numbered 18, after V lost 11 bases and J lost 7 bases. The CDR3 is CAPPGLAGAPREQYV. The CDR3 DNA reads as TGTGCCCCCCCTGGATTAGCGGGGGCTCCGAGGGAGCAGTACGTC.

In this sample, this clone turned up a few times. The genes are TRBV5-1 and TRBJ2-7; the match to TRBD1 covers 7 bases. The V gene's germline CDR1 is SGHRS and CDR2 YFSETQ. V was clipped by 4 bases and J by 0 bases; unmatched bases: 4. The CDR3 has 14 residues. Here the CDR3 DNA reads TGCGCCAGCAGCGCAGGACAGGTCTCCTACGAGCAGTACGTC. Its translation is CASSAGQVSYEQYV.

CDR3 region: CASSRQAALLPSGTRSTDTQYF. The CDR3 DNA is TGTGCCAGCTCACGACAGGCAGCTCTGCTCCCTAGCGGGACAAGAAGCACAGATACGCAGTATTTT. J is TRBJ2-3 and V is TRBV18, with TRBD2 matching 9 bases. The CDR3 runs to 22 residues. Trimming cost V 4 bases and J 0 bases; bases outside gene matches: 23. Per germline, CDR1 KGHSH and CDR2 LQKENI.

The V call is TRBV3-1 (or the pseudogene TRBV3-2), the J call TRBJ1-1, with D maybe TRBD1 (5 bases). V was trimmed by 1 base and J by 6 bases, leaving 15 bases between them. Germline CDR1 LGHDT, CDR2 YNNKEL (reference sequence). The CDR3 contains 15 residues. The CDR3 protein is CASSQAIKGSAEAFF. The CDR3 DNA reads TGTGCCAGCAGCCAAGCAATCAAGGGGAGCGCTGAAGCTTTCTTT.

This rearrangement joins TRBV7-3 to TRBJ2-3; 8 bases agree with TRBD2. The CDR3 is 14 amino acids. Germline V gene lookup returns CDR1 SGHTA and CDR2 FQGTGA. J gave up 6 bases and V 1 base, and 3 bases lay outside the gene matches. The CDR3: CASSLRLASDTQYF. For the CDR3, the DNA is TGTGCCAGCAGCTTAAGACTAGCGTCCGATACGCAGTATTTT.

The J gene is TRBJ2-1, the V gene TRBV19; D unclear. The germline V and J ends were trimmed by 7 bases and 0 bases, with 10 bases remaining between them. The CDR3 spans 14 residues. Germline CDR1 is LNHDA and CDR2 is SQIVND (reference sequence). The CDR3 reads CASIDGSSYNEQFF. The CDR3 coding sequence is TGTGCCAGTATCGATGGAAGCTCCTACAATGAGCAGTTCTTC.

The chain employs TRBV6-5 and TRBJ2-7; D is possibly TRBD1 (5 bases). CDR3 length: 13 amino acids. The ends were cut back, 5 bases at V and 3 bases at J, with 11 bases in the middle. Germline V gene data show CDR1 as MNHEY and CDR2 as SVGAGI. In DNA form, the CDR3 reads TGTGCCAGCAGTAGGACACGCTACTACGAGCAGTACGTC. This sequence encodes CASSRTRYYEQYV.